The 3 T cell receptor beta chains below come from one sample, sequenced in a study of identical twins. TCRdb re-derived calls from the 5' RACE reads in MiXCR, one entry per CDR3 protein. The sample records 460,000 or so distinct CDR3 sequences, 14% being singletons. These data also featured in a second study, about yellow fever vaccine responses in identical twins.

The sample comprised CD4+ T cells sorted from blood. These receptors came from a woman between 18 and 29 years old in good health.

This clonotype was counted once. CDR3 amino acids: CASSTGLAGGREQYF. CDR3 nucleotide sequence: TGCGCCAGCAGCACGGGACTAGCGGGAGGCCGGGAGCAGTACTTC. The V gene is TRBV5-1, the J gene TRBJ2-7, with 15 bases that match TRBD2. This CDR3 has 15 amino acids. The ends lost 4 bases at V and 7 bases at J; junction bases unmatched: 6. In germline, CDR1 is SGHRS, CDR2 YFSETQ.

The chain couples TRBV4-1 to TRBJ2-6; 16 nucleotides agree with TRBD2. Germline V lookup: CDR1 MGHRA, CDR2 YSYEKL. J gave up 2 bases and V 2 bases, and 3 bases lay outside the gene matches. The CDR3 totals 19 residues. The CDR3 is CASSQRGLAGGTGANVLTF. CDR3 DNA sequence: TGCGCCAGCAGCCAAAGGGGACTAGCGGGAGGGACTGGGGCCAACGTCCTGACTTTC.

The table lists this clonotype with a few counts. V usage is TRBV28 and J usage is TRBJ1-1; no firm D call. Germline CDR1 and CDR2: MDHEN and SYDVKM. Trimming stripped 2 bases from V and 1 base from J, with 8 bases between. The CDR3 covers 14 residues. The CDR3, as DNA: TGTGCCAGCAGTTTAATACAGCAGAACACTGAAGCTTTCTTT. It encodes CASSLIQQNTEAFF.